This T cell receptor (beta chain) stems from a study of human T cells and chemical hapten exposure (dated by TCRdb to the early 2020s). With regard to the full study: For sensitization, 2% DPC in acetone was applied to a roughly 2 cm by roughly 2 cm area of upper inner arm skin. Patients additionally received weekly therapeutic DPC doses to the scalp throughout the roughly 25-week study period. Patch testing on the upper back used Finn chambers containing 0.01% DPC, with scoring done after 6 days according to International Contact Dermatitis Research Group standards. The patient cohort, mostly female, included alopecia areata with under or over 50% scalp involvement, alopecia totalis and alopecia universalis. Libraries were pooled for sequencing, and variation in per-sample TCR yields was attributed mainly to small differences in library volumes within the pool. The study tracked peripheral blood TCR repertoire changes in vivo during primary and secondary sensitization to the hapten diphenylcyclopropenone (DPC) in alopecia patients. Patient blood was sampled pre-sensitization (week 0) and at 2, 6 and about 24 weeks after DPC sensitization. For TCR sequencing, blood came from approximately 29 alopecia patients at anywhere from one to four time points (pre-sensitization, 2, 6 and 24 weeks).

Note on this clonotype: Its antigen has not been determined. Base qualities are missing; no much larger clone stands one base away.

Study-wide findings and limitations: The number of TCRs above 1 in 1000 frequency did not change with DPC sensitization; there was no evidence of global repertoire structure alterations. Because every patient had alopecia, a presumed autoimmune disease, the patients' immune response might differ from that of healthy individuals. Expanded TCRs formed significantly more large CDR3 similarity clusters than pre-sensitization or healthy control sets, consistent with antigen-driven responses. Repeated subsampling changed both the strength of the expansion versus patch-test correlation and the threshold at which the correlation became significant. A positive correlation was found between the number of PT1 expanded TCRs and patch test score, with significance reached at thresholds 8, 16 and 32 but not 4.

This specimen's time point label, interpreted: patch test 1, 2 weeks after DPC sensitization. The treatment or condition label here, explained by the study, means: therapeutic diphenylcyclopropenone sensitization with weekly scalp DPC. Blood at each patch-test visit was drawn before the patch test was applied. Patients were considered eligible if aged 18 to 70, diagnosed with alopecia and deemed suitable for DPC therapy, and patients were excluded if pregnant. Total RNA was extracted from unfractionated whole blood that had been collected in Tempus Blood RNA tubes. The library relied on RACE. TCRdb shows the sequencer as NextSeq 500. During library preparation, unique molecular identifiers were attached to individual cDNA molecules so that TCRs could be counted quantitatively and reproducibly. From each blood RNA sample, both TCR alpha and TCR beta chains were sequenced. From the authors' description of their analysis: The median number of TCRs per sample was 95,638, ranging from about 20,000 to 700,000. The Decombinator software suite was used to annotate the V, J and CDR3 of the TCR reads. Every sample was subsampled to the same number of TCRs (28,000) for the PS versus PT1 abundance plots. TCRs were defined as expanded if absent before sensitization and observed at least eight times at the 2-week time point. The public reads were reprocessed in TCRdb via fastp at Q25 and MiXCR, keeping in-frame beta chains. Under each unique CDR3 protein, matching rows form one entry showing the most common genes and DNA. These V and J calls originate from TCRdb's pipeline instead of the authors' own analysis. The table for this sample lists some 180,000 distinct CDR3 sequences; about 22% of them were counted only once. Over 6.5% of the sample comes from the top ten.

The sequencing here drew on whole blood, taken in connection with sensitization to the hapten diphenylcyclopropenone (DPC). The receptor was derived from a woman aged 45-60 years with alopecia areata. Some clones in this sample may be carry-over from other donors' samples.

The CDR3 protein is CSARDVTGGRNEQFF. The nucleotides are TGCAGTGCTAGAGATGTGACGGGAGGACGGAATGAGCAGTTCTTC. This sequence uses TRBV20-1 and TRBJ2-1; 7 bases in between match TRBD2. The CDR3 starts with the cysteine, ends with the phenylalanine, and has 15 residues. CDR3 DNA only is kept here, 45 bases in frame from base 1. From a lookup of the germline V gene (reference sequence), CDR1 and CDR2 are DFQATT and SNEGSKA. V is cut back by 0 bases and J by 7 bases, with 9 bases in the junction unmatched.